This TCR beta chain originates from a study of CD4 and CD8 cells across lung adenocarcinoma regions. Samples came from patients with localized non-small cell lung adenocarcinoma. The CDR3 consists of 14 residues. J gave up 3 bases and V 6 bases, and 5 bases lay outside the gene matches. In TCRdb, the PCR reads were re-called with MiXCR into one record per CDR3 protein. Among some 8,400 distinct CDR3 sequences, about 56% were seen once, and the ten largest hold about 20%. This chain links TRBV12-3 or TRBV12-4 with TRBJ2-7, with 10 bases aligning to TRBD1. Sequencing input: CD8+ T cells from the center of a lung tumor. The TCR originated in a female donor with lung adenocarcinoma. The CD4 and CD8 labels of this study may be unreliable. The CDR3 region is CASSPGQGYYEQYF. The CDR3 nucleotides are TGTGCCAGCAGCCCGGGACAGGGGTACTACGAGCAGTACTTC.